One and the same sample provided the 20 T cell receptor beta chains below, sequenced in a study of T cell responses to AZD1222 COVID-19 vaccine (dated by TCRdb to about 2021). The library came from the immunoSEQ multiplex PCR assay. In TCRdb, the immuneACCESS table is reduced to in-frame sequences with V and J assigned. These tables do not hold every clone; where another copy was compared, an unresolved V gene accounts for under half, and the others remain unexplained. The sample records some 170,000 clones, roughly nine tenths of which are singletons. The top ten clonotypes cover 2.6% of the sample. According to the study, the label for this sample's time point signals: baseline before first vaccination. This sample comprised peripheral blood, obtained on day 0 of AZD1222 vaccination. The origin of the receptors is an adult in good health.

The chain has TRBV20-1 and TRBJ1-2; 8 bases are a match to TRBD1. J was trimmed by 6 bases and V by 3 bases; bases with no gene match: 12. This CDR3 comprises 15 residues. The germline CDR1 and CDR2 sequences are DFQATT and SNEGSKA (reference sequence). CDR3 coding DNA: TGCAGTGCTAGTTTACAGGGGGTGGTGGTGGATGGCTACACCTTC. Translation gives CSASLQGVVVDGYTF.

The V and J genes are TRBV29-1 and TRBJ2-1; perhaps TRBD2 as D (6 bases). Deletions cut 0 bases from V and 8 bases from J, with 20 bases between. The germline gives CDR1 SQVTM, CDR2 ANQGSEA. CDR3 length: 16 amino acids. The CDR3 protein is CSVEDRAGTYGDEQFF. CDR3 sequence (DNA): TGCAGCGTTGAAGATCGGGCGGGAACCTACGGCGATGAGCAGTTCTTC.

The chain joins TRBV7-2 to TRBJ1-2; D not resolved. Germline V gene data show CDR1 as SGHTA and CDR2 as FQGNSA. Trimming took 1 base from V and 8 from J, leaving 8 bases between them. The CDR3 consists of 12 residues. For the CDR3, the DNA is TGTGCCAGCAGCTTAGGAGGAGGGGGCTACACCTTC. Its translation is CASSLGGGGYTF.

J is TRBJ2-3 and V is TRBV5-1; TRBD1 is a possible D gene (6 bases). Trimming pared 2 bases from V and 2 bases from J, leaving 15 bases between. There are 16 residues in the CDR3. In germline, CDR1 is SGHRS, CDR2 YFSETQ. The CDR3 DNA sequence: TGCGCCAGCAGCTTAGGGGGTATATCCCCCACAGATACGCAGTATTTT. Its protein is CASSLGGISPTDTQYF.

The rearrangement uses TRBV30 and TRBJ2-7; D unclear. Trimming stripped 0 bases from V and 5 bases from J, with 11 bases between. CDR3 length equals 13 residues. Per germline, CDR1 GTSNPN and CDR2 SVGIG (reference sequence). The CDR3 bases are TGTGCCTGGAGTGTAACCGTTCGGGACGAGCAGTACTTC. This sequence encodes CAWSVTVRDEQYF. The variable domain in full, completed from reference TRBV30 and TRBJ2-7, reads SQTIHQWPATLVQPVGSPLSLECTVEGTSNPNLYWYRQAAGRGLQLLFYSVGIGQISSEVPQNLSASRPQDRQFILSSKKLLLSDSGFYLCAWSVTVRDEQYFGPGTRLTVT.

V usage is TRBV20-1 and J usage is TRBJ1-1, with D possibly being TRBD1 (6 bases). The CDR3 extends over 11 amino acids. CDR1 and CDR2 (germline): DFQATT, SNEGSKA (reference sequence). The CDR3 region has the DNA TGCAGCCCGACAGGACAAGTTGAAGCTTTCTTT. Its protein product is CSPTGQVEAFF.

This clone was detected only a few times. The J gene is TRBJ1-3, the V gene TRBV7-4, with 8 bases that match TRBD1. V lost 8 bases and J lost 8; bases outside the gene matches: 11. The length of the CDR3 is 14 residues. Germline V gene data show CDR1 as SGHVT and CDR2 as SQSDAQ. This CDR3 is CASEPFNRGDTIYF. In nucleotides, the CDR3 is TGTGCCAGCGAGCCGTTTAACAGGGGGGACACCATATATTTT. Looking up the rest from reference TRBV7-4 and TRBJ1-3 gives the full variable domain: GAGVSQSPRYKVAKRGRDVALRCDSISGHVTLYWYRQTLGQGSEVLTYSQSDAQRDKSGRPSGRFSAERPERSVSTLKIQRTEQGDSAVYLCASEPFNRGDTIYFGEGSWLTVV.

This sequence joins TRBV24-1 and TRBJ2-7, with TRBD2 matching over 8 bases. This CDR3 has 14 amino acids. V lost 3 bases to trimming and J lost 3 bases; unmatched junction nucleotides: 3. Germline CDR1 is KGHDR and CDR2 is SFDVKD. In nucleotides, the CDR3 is TGTGCCACCAGTGATGCCGGGACTAGCTACGAGCAGTACTTC. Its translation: CATSDAGTSYEQYF.

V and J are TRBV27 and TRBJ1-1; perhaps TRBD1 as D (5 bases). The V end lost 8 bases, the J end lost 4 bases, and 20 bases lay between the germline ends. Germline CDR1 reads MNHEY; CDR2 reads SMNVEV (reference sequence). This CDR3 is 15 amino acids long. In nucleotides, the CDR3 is TGTGCCAGCGGACAAATATTCGTTGATAGCACTGAAGCTTTCTTT. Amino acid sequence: CASGQIFVDSTEAFF.

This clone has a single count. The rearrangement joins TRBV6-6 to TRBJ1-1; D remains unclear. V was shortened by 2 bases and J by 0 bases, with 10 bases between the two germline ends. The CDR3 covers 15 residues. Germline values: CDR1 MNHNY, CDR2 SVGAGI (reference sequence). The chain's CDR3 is CASSYRESMNTEAFF. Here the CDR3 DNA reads TGTGCCAGCAGTTACAGGGAGTCAATGAACACTGAAGCTTTCTTT.

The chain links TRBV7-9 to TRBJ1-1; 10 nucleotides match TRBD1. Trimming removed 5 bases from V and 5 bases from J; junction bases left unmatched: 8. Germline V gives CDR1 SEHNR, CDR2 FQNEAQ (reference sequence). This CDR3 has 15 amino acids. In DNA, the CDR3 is TGTGCCAGCAGCGTCGGACAGGGGGTCTATACTGAAGCTTTCTTT. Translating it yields CASSVGQGVYTEAFF. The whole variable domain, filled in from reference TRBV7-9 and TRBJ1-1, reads DTGVSQNPRHKITKRGQNVTFRCDPISEHNRLYWYRQTLGQGPEFLTYFQNEAQLEKSRLLSDRFSAERPKGSFSTLEIQRTEQGDSAMYLCASSVGQGVYTEAFFGQGTRLTVV.

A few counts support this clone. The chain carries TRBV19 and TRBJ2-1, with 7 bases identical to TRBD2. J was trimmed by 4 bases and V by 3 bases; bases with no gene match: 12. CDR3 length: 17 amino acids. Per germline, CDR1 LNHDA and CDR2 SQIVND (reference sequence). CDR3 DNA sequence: TGTGCCAGTAGTATTCTCTCCAGCGGGACTGGATACAATGAGCAGTTCTTC. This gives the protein CASSILSSGTGYNEQFF. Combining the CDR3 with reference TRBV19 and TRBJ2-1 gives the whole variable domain DGGITQSPKYLFRKEGQNVTLSCEQNLNHDAMYWYRQDPGQGLRLIYYSQIVNDFQKGDIAEGYSVSREKKESFPLTVTSAQKNPTAFYLCASSILSSGTGYNEQFFGPGTRLTVL.

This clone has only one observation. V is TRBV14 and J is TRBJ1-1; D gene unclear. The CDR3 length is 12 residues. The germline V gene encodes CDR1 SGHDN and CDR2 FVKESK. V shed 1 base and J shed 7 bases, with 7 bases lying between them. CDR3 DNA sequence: TGTGCCAGCAGCCAAGGATTAATTGAAGCTTTCTTT. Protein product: CASSQGLIEAFF.

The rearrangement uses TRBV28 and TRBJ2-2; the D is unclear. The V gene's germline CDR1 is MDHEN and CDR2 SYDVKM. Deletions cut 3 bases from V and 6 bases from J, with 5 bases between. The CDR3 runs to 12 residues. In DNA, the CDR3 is TGTGCCAGCAGTTTCCAGGCCGGGGAGCTGTTTTTT. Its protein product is CASSFQAGELFF.

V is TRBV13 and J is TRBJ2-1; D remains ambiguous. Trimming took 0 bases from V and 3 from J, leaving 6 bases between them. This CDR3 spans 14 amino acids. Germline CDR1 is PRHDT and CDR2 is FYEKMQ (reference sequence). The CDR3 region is CASSLGRYYNEQFF. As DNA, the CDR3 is TGTGCCAGCAGCTTAGGACGCTACTACAATGAGCAGTTCTTC. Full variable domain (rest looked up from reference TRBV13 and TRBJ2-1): AAGVIQSPRHLIKEKRETATLKCYPIPRHDTVYWYQQGPGQDPQFLISFYEKMQSDKGSIPDRFSAQQFSDYHSELNMSSLELGDSALYFCASSLGRYYNEQFFGPGTRLTVL.

CDR3 protein: CASSLGWGSEQFF. DNA for the CDR3: TGTGCCAGCAGTTTGGGCTGGGGGAGCGAGCAGTTCTTC. The V call is TRBV12-3 or TRBV12-4, the J call TRBJ2-1; the D call may be TRBD1 or TRBD2 (5 bases each). The V and J ends lost 3 bases and 10 bases respectively, with 13 bases between them. The CDR3 is 13 residues long.

The CDR3 spells CASSFDYSNQPQHF. The CDR3, as DNA: TGTGCCAGCAGCTTCGATTATAGCAATCAGCCCCAGCATTTT. This chain joins TRBV7-2 and TRBJ1-5; D not certain. Germline values: CDR1 SGHTA, CDR2 FQGNSA. The CDR3 runs 14 residues. The V gene lost 3 bases and the J gene lost 0 bases, with 6 bases spanning the gap.

The CDR3 sequence: CASSSLTSAEDTQYF. The CDR3 nucleotides read TGTGCCAGCAGCTCCCTGACTAGCGCCGAAGATACGCAGTATTTT. This chain joins TRBV5-8 and TRBJ2-3, with 8 positions matching TRBD2. Germline V lookup: CDR1 SGHTS, CDR2 YDEGEE. V was pared by 3 bases and J by 5 bases, with 8 bases of the junction left unmatched. CDR3 length: 15 residues.

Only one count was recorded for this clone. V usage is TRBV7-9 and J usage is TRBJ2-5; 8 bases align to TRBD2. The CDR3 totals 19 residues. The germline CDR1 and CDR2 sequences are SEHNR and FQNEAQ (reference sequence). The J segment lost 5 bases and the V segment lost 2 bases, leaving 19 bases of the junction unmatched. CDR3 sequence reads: CASSLFPRREREPRETQYF. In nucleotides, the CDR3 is TGTGCCAGCAGCTTATTCCCGCGACGGGAGCGGGAGCCCAGGGAGACCCAGTACTTC.

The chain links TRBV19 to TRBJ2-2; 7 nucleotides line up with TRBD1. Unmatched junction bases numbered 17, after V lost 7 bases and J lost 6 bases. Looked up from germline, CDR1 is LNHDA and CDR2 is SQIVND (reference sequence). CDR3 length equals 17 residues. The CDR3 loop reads CASTPLRTGFVAGELFF. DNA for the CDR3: TGTGCCAGTACTCCCCTCCGGACAGGATTTGTCGCCGGGGAGCTGTTTTTT.